These 25 T cell receptor beta chains were all obtained from the same sample, sequenced in a study of PD-1 blockade in classical Hodgkin lymphoma. Clones were sequenced by immunoSEQ multiplex PCR, and TCRdb holds only the in-frame ones, with some missing. The sample has 95,000 or so clones, roughly 84% seen once. There was relapse after autologous stem cell transplantation in every patient, and there was variation in brentuximab vedotin exposure. The source was peripheral blood mononuclear cells (PBMCs), collected at baseline. The receptors derive from a human donor with classical Hodgkin lymphoma.

The chain couples TRBV9 to TRBJ1-2; D call uncertain. Germline V lookup: CDR1 SGDLS, CDR2 YYNGEE. The CDR3 consists of 16 residues. V gave up 4 bases and J gave up 6 bases, with 22 bases separating them. The CDR3 loop reads CASSSGPTALMDGYTF. The CDR3, as DNA: TGTGCCAGCAGCTCAGGCCCTACAGCGCTGATGGATGGCTACACCTTC.

Only a few counts were recorded for this clone. V gene TRBV30 combines with J gene TRBJ2-4, with D maybe TRBD1 (5 bases). V was shortened by 1 base and J by 4 bases, with 5 bases between the two germline ends. CDR1 is GTSNPN and CDR2 is SVGIG in the germline V gene (reference sequence). The CDR3 totals 12 residues. The CDR3 nucleotides read TGTGCCTGGAGTGAGGGGAAAAACATTCAGTACTTC. It is translated as CAWSEGKNIQYF.

CDR3 DNA: TGTGCCTGGAGTGGGCGGGGAAGGACCGGGGAGCTGTTTTTT. This sequence encodes CAWSGRGRTGELFF. The rearrangement uses TRBV30 and TRBJ2-2, with D perhaps TRBD2 (6 bases). Germline V CDR1 and CDR2: GTSNPN, SVGIG (reference sequence). The ends were cut back, 1 base at V and 5 bases at J, with 11 bases in the middle. This CDR3 contains 14 residues. The complete variable domain, with remaining parts taken from reference TRBV30 and TRBJ2-2, reads SQTIHQWPATLVQPVGSPLSLECTVEGTSNPNLYWYRQAAGRGLQLLFYSVGIGQISSEVPQNLSASRPQDRQFILSSKKLLLSDSGFYLCAWSGRGRTGELFFGEGSRLTVL.

The chain has TRBV2 and TRBJ1-5; TRBD1 is a possible D gene (5 bases). The CDR3 extends over 15 amino acids. V was trimmed by 2 bases and J by 2 bases, leaving 10 bases between them. Germline loops: CDR1 SNHLY, CDR2 FYNNEI. CDR3 DNA: TGTGCCAGCAGTGAACAGACCAGGGGCAATCAGCCCCAGCATTTT. Translation gives CASSEQTRGNQPQHF.

J is TRBJ2-3 and V is TRBV10-3, with 7 bases identical to TRBD2. The germline V gene encodes CDR1 ENHRY and CDR2 SYGVKD. V dropped 7 bases and J dropped 5; count of bases not matched to a gene: 6. The CDR3 is 13 amino acids. The CDR3 loop is CAITGGEEDTQYF. CDR3 nucleotides: TGTGCCATCACTGGGGGGGAGGAAGATACGCAGTATTTT.

This chain links TRBV14 with TRBJ2-5; 7 positions match TRBD2. The trim removed 4 bases at V and 9 bases at J, leaving 11 bases unmatched. The length of the CDR3 is 14 residues. In germline, CDR1 is SGHDN, CDR2 FVKESK. CDR3 nucleotide sequence: TGTGCCAGCAGCCTGGGGACGGGAGGAAGGGCCCAGTACTTC. Translated, it gives CASSLGTGGRAQYF. The whole variable domain, remainder taken from reference TRBV14 and TRBJ2-5, is EAGVTQFPSHSVIEKGQTVTLRCDPISGHDNLYWYRRVMGKEIKFLLHFVKESKQDESGMPNNRFLAERTGGTYSTLKVQPAELEDSGVYFCASSLGTGGRAQYFGPGTRLLVL.

V is TRBV11-2 and J is TRBJ2-5, with 11 bases lining up with TRBD2. Germline V gene sequence: CDR1 SGHAT, CDR2 FQNNGV. The CDR3 totals 14 residues. J lost 9 bases, V lost 0 bases, and 3 bases had no gene match. The CDR3 DNA follows: TGTGCCAGCAGCTTAGACCGACTAGCGGGGCCCCAGTACTTC. Amino acid sequence: CASSLDRLAGPQYF.

CDR3 residues: CASSTGLAGGLTGELFF. The CDR3, as DNA: TGTGCCAGCAGCACGGGACTAGCGGGAGGTCTCACCGGGGAGCTGTTTTTT. The chain recombines TRBV5-5 with TRBJ2-2; TRBD2 agrees at 15 bases. There are 17 residues in the CDR3. The V segment lost 4 bases and the J segment 4 bases; nucleotides outside the gene matches: 5. CDR1 is SGHKS and CDR2 is YYEKEE in the germline V gene (reference sequence).

V usage is TRBV28 and J usage is TRBJ2-5, with 7 bases identical to TRBD2. Unmatched junction bases numbered 9, after V lost 7 bases and J lost 1 base. Looked up from germline, CDR1 is MDHEN and CDR2 is SYDVKM. The CDR3 spans 15 residues. CDR3 nucleotides: TGTGCCAGCACCCCCTGGCGGGAGCCCCAAGAGACCCAGTACTTC. It is translated as CASTPWREPQETQYF.

The chain links TRBV15 to TRBJ2-7; 10 bases match TRBD1. The V and J ends lost 3 bases and 6 bases, in that order; junction bases with no gene match: 5. CDR1 is LNHNV and CDR2 is YYDKDF in the germline V gene (reference sequence). The length of the CDR3 is 14 residues. The CDR3 region is CATSRRTGGAEQYF. Written as DNA, the CDR3 is TGTGCCACCAGCAGGAGGACAGGGGGGGCCGAGCAGTACTTC. Using reference TRBV15 and TRBJ2-7 for the parts outside the CDR3, the full variable domain is DAMVIQNPRYQVTQFGKPVTLSCSQTLNHNVMYWYQQKSSQAPKLLFHYYDKDFNNEADTPDNFQSRRPNTSFCFLDIRSPGLGDTAMYLCATSRRTGGAEQYFGPGTRLTVT.

This chain uses TRBV15 with TRBJ2-7; D is ambiguous. Per germline, CDR1 LNHNV and CDR2 YYDKDF (reference sequence). The CDR3 length is 15 residues. V lost 1 base, J lost 0 bases, and 10 bases lay in between. CDR3 sequence: CATSRGRQASYEQYF. CDR3 DNA: TGTGCCACCAGCAGAGGAAGGCAAGCCTCCTACGAGCAGTACTTC.

On this clone: A read error may produce the germline difference seen at one junction end. The chain joins TRBV10-3 to TRBJ1-4; D is unresolved. The CDR3 runs 13 residues. Germline V gene lookup returns CDR1 ENHRY and CDR2 SYGVKD. CDR3 sequence: CATSGVANEKLFF. CDR3 sequence (DNA): TGTGCCACCAGTGGGGTTGCTAATGAAAAACTGTTTTTT.

V usage is TRBV5-1 and J usage is TRBJ2-5; D call uncertain. This CDR3 region has 15 residues. The V end lost 4 bases, the J end lost 2 bases, and 15 bases lay between the germline ends. The germline gives CDR1 SGHRS, CDR2 YFSETQ. This CDR3 is CASSPALILQETQYF. The CDR3 DNA sequence: TGCGCCAGCAGCCCCGCCCTAATATTACAAGAGACCCAGTACTTC.

The V gene is TRBV29-1, the J gene TRBJ2-5, with TRBD2 as a possible D gene (5 bases). Germline CDR1 SQVTM, CDR2 ANQGSEA. The CDR3 totals 14 residues. V dropped 5 bases and J dropped 0 bases, with 13 bases sitting between them. The CDR3 DNA reads TGCAGCGTTCTGCCTACGGGGAACCAAGAGACCCAGTACTTC. Its protein product is CSVLPTGNQETQYF. The variable domain in full, with the rest retrieved from reference TRBV29-1 and TRBJ2-5, is SAVISQKPSRDICQRGTSLTIQCQVDSQVTMMFWYRQQPGQSLTLIATANQGSEATYESGFVIDKFPISRPNLTFSTLTVSNMSPEDSSIYLCSVLPTGNQETQYFGPGTRLLVL.

J is TRBJ2-7 and V is TRBV5-6; TRBD2 might be the D (6 bases). V was cut by 4 bases and J by 7 bases, with 15 bases left in between. The germline CDR1 and CDR2 sequences are SGHDT and YYEEEE. This CDR3 has 13 amino acids. The CDR3 DNA follows: TGTGCCAGCAGCATTGTTCGGGAGCGGGAGCAGTACTTC. This codes for CASSIVREREQYF. Together with reference TRBV5-6 and TRBJ2-7, the CDR3 gives the full variable domain: DAGVTQSPTHLIKTRGQQVTLRCSPKSGHDTVSWYQQALGQGPQFIFQYYEEEERQRGNFPDRFSGHQFPNYSSELNVNALLLGDSALYLCASSIVREREQYFGPGTRLTVT.

The V and J genes are TRBV21-1 and TRBJ2-5; the table's D call TRBD1 went unverified against the DNA. TRBV21-1 is given as a pseudogene. The CDR3 loop spans 13 amino acids. The CDR3 DNA is TGTGCCATCCAAAGGACAGGGCAAGAGACCCAGTACTTC. It specifies CAIQRTGQETQYF.

The J gene is TRBJ1-1, the V gene TRBV7-9; the D gene is possibly TRBD1 (5 bases). V was trimmed by 5 bases and J by 5 bases, leaving 12 bases between them. This CDR3 has 13 amino acids. CDR1 and CDR2 (germline): SEHNR, FQNEAQ (reference sequence). CDR3 DNA sequence: TGTGCCAGCAGCCCCTTCGGGGGGACTGAAGCTTTCTTT. This gives the protein CASSPFGGTEAFF.

This chain uses TRBV5-4 with TRBJ2-1, with 9 bases fitting TRBD1. This CDR3 is 16 amino acids long. The V gene's germline CDR1 is SGHNT and CDR2 YYREEE (reference sequence). V was pared by 3 bases and J by 0 bases, with 4 bases of the junction left unmatched. CDR3 sequence: CASSWDRASSYNEQFF. The CDR3 coding sequence is TGTGCCAGCAGCTGGGACAGGGCCAGCTCCTACAATGAGCAGTTCTTC.

The CDR3: CASNSGRDTGELFF. The CDR3 nucleotides are TGTGCCAGCAATAGCGGGAGGGACACCGGGGAGCTGTTTTTT. J is TRBJ2-2 and V is TRBV2, with 11 positions matching TRBD2. The CDR3 covers 14 residues. The J segment lost 3 bases and the V segment lost 7 bases, leaving 1 base of the junction unmatched. Germline CDR1 reads SNHLY; CDR2 reads FYNNEI.

This rearrangement joins TRBV6-5 to TRBJ2-2; D might be TRBD2 (6 bases). There are 14 residues in the CDR3. Per germline, CDR1 MNHEY and CDR2 SVGAGI. V was cut by 6 bases and J by 4 bases, with 12 bases left in between. The CDR3 coding sequence is TGTGCCAGCAGACCCCTAGCGACCACCGGGGAGCTGTTTTTT. It yields the protein CASRPLATTGELFF.

V gene TRBV5-1 combines with J gene TRBJ2-7; no reliable D call. V dropped 0 bases and J dropped 1 base, with 14 bases sitting between them. The germline V gene encodes CDR1 SGHRS and CDR2 YFSETQ. The length of the CDR3 is 16 residues. CDR3 residues: CASSLANLGHSYEQYF. The DNA for the CDR3 is TGCGCCAGCAGCTTGGCCAATCTTGGGCATTCCTACGAGCAGTACTTC.

The chain joins TRBV19 to TRBJ1-5; D remains ambiguous. Trimming left V 3 bases short and J 0 bases short, with 6 bases between. Germline assignment: CDR1 LNHDA and CDR2 SQIVND (reference sequence). This CDR3 spans 14 amino acids. The CDR3 sequence: CASSIDTSNQPQHF. The CDR3 DNA is TGTGCCAGTAGTATTGACACTAGCAATCAGCCCCAGCATTTT.

This clone was detected only once. The V call is TRBV6-1, the J call TRBJ1-1; D is unclear. This CDR3 has 14 residues. Germline loops: CDR1 MNHNS, CDR2 SASEGT. Trimming stripped 5 bases from V and 1 base from J, with 11 bases between. The CDR3 loop is CASSNDISNTEAFF. CDR3 DNA: TGTGCCAGCAGTAACGACATCTCGAACACTGAAGCTTTCTTT.

The chain combines TRBV7-2 with TRBJ1-3; 7 bases align to TRBD1. Germline loops: CDR1 SGHTA, CDR2 FQGNSA. CDR3 length equals 16 residues. After removal of 5 bases from V and 5 bases from J, the junction contained 12 bases not matched to a gene. This chain's CDR3 is CASSPRTGRYRNTIYF. The CDR3 DNA reads TGTGCCAGCAGCCCTCGGACAGGACGGTATAGAAACACCATATATTTT.

This rearrangement joins TRBV11-2 to TRBJ2-2, with D perhaps matching TRBD1 (6 bases). Germline V gene lookup returns CDR1 SGHAT and CDR2 FQNNGV. Trimming removed 5 bases at V and 0 bases at J, with 10 bases between. CDR3 length: 15 residues. CDR3 region: CASSTDRPNTGELFF. DNA for the CDR3: TGTGCCAGCAGCACGGACAGACCGAACACCGGGGAGCTGTTTTTT.